Included here is one T cell receptor beta chain sequence, with context. The source of the sample is a study of technical replicates of blood from a few donors. Assay: immunoSEQ multiplex PCR; the TCRdb copy retains only in-frame clones and omits some. The table lists under 100,000 clones, about 86% of them singletons. In germline, CDR1 is MGHRA, CDR2 YSYEKL. The CDR3 runs 15 residues. V lost 1 base and J lost 2, with 12 bases in between. The clonotype comes from a human donor in good health. Some clones in this sample may be carry-over from other donors' samples. The specimen sequenced was PBMCs. This chain connects TRBV4-1 to TRBJ2-7, with D tentatively TRBD1 (5 bases). This CDR3 is CASSQAVGVAYEQYF. In nucleotides, the CDR3 is TGCGCCAGCAGCCAAGCGGTAGGGGTGGCCTACGAGCAGTACTTC.